This T cell receptor beta chain was captured by sequencing in a study of control samples from healthy donors and cancer patients. This clone came up once. CDR3 length equals 15 residues. Germline loops: CDR1 LNHDA, CDR2 SQIVND (reference sequence). Trimming at V came to 6 bases and at J to 3 bases, leaving 10 bases not matched to a gene. The table came from immunoSEQ multiplex PCR; TCRdb's copy has only in-frame clones and leaves some out. This table holds 100,000 to 150,000 clones, about nine tenths found once. The TCR was taken from a woman in her fifties or sixties in good health. Specimen: blood. V is TRBV19 and J is TRBJ2-5; 7 bases match TRBD1. In nucleotides, the CDR3 is TGTGCCAGTAGGGACCGGCAGACAGGGAAAGAGACCCAGTACTTC. It yields the protein CASRDRQTGKETQYF.